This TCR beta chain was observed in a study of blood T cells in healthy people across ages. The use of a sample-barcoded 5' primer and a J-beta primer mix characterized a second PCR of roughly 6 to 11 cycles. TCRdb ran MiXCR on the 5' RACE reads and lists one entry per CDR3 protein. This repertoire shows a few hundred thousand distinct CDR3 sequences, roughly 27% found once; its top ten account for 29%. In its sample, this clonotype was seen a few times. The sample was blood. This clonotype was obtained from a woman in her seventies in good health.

The CDR3 DNA sequence: TGTGCCACCAGTTCCCTGGCGTCAGGAAGACAAGAGACCCAGTACTTC. It yields the protein CATSSLASGRQETQYF. The rearrangement uses TRBV24-1 and TRBJ2-5, with D unresolved. Germline CDR1 reads KGHDR; CDR2 reads SFDVKD. The ends were cut back, 6 bases at V and 2 bases at J, with 18 bases in the middle. The CDR3 is made up of 16 amino acids.